Sequencing of this T cell receptor (beta chain) was carried out in a study of T cells in tuberculosis (dated by TCRdb to the late 2010s). For the study in its entirety: In the study, CD1B tetramers and high-throughput TCR immunosequencing were combined to characterize T cells specific for the mycobacterial lipid antigen glucose monomycolate (GMM). IGRA-negative adolescents, IGRA-positive adolescents with latent tuberculosis and adults with active tuberculosis, ten per group, were compared in a South African clinical cohort. Active tuberculosis patient PBMC were archived before or within 7 days of starting standard anti-tuberculosis treatment. Study-wide conclusions, independent of this receptor: Smaller mean NN-distances to GMM-specific TCRs were observed in active tuberculosis TCR-alpha repertoires than in IGRA-negative controls, suggesting clonal expansion of GMM-specific TCRs. An accuracy of under 90% (AUROC around 0.87) was reached by a classifier using the diverse GMM-specific repertoire, compared with about 70% accuracy when GEM motif frequencies were used. Clinical samples were selected based on which cryopreserved specimens were available, and the active tuberculosis cases were adults whereas the controls were adolescents. Shorter CDR3-alpha lengths in active tuberculosis patients partly drove the smaller NN-distances, and the TCR-beta difference was not statistically significant.

From the germline V gene, CDR1 is ENHRY and CDR2 is SYGVKD. There are 14 amino acids in the CDR3, from cysteine to phenylalanine inclusive. CDR3 DNA only is kept here, 42 bases in frame from base 1. Cut back by 3 bases and 10 bases, the V and J ends lie 18 bases apart. Only a few counts were recorded for this clone. The specificity of this receptor is unknown. No much larger clonotype is one base removed from it; base qualities were not supplied. This specimen's time point label, interpreted: new active TB diagnosis, blood taken before or within 7 days of starting treatment. Patients with active tuberculosis were defined as newly diagnosed, HIV-seronegative South African adults aged 18 years or older. Confirmation of active tuberculosis was based on positive sputum smear microscopy and/or a positive M. tuberculosis culture. Immunosequencing was performed on unsorted cryopreserved PBMC and covered around 100,000 T cells per clinical donor on average.

TCR libraries were generated with the immunoSEQ multiplex PCR assay, using TCR-beta and/or TCR-alpha/delta assays for each sample. The amplified TCR libraries were sequenced using the Illumina high-throughput platform. In the paper's pipeline: Clustering and dimensionality reduction relied on pairwise TCRdist distances among GMM-specific receptors from T cells that were either sorted ex vivo or expanded in vitro. Each clinical repertoire received a mean NN-distance score, defined as the average TCRdist to the nearest 10% of tetramer-positive reference sequences. GEM TCR motif frequency was computed as the fraction of unique TCRs matching known GEM sequences by V/J usage and CDR3 length. Active tuberculosis was classified by linear discriminant analysis with leave-one-out cross-validation, implemented in scikit-learn. TCRdb provides this immuneACCESS table in a form limited to in-frame rearrangements. Some clones are lacking; in checked studies, under half of them reflect an unresolved V gene, and why the rest are absent is not known. V and J calls and clone size come straight from that table; D and trimming were deduced from the DNA. The sample table holds 30,000 to 35,000 clones, of which around 93% were seen once. The top ten constitute about 2.4% of the sample.

The sequence was collected from an adult with tuberculosis. The chain is made from TRBV10-3 and TRBJ1-2; TRBD1 could be the D gene, as 5 bases match. Material: PBMCs, obtained at tuberculosis diagnosis. The DNA sequence follows: TGTGCCATCAGTGACATAGGGGAAGGTTGGGTCTACACCTTC. Its protein is CAISDIGEGWVYTF.